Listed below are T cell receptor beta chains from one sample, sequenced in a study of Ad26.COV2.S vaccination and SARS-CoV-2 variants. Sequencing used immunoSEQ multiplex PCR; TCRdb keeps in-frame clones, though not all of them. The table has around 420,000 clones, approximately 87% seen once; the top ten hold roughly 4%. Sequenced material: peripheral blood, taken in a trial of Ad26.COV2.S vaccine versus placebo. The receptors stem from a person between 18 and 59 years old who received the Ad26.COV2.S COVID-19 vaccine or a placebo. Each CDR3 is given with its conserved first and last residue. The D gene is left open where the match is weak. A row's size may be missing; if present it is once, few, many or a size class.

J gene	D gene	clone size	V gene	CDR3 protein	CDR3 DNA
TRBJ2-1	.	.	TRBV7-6	CASSLVNEQFF	TGTGCCAGCAGCTTAGTCAATGAGCAGTTCTTC
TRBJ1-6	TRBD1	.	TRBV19	CASSRDSYNSPLHF	TGTGCCAGTAGCCGGGACAGCTATAATTCACCCCTCCACTTT
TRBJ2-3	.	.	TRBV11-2	CASSPAGDTQYF	TGTGCCAGCAGCCCCGCCGGAGATACGCAGTATTTT
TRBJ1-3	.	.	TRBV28	CASSLNNPRNTIYF	TGTGCCAGCAGTCTCAACAATCCTAGAAACACCATATATTTT
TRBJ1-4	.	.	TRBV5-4	CASSLRGGNEKLFF	TGTGCCAGCAGCTTGAGGGGTGGGAATGAAAAACTGTTTTTT
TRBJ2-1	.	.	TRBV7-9	CASSLGSGGPYNEQFF	TGTGCCAGCAGCTTAGGATCGGGGGGCCCCTACAATGAGCAGTTCTTC
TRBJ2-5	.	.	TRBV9	CASSVGVVDLQETQYF	TGTGCCAGCAGCGTAGGTGTAGTAGACCTTCAAGAGACCCAGTACTTC
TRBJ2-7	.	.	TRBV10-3	CAISESSFGASYEQYF	TGTGCCATCAGTGAGTCGAGTTTCGGGGCCTCCTACGAGCAGTACTTC
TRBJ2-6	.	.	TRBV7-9	CASSLPGVNVLTF	TGTGCCAGCAGCTTACCAGGGGTCAACGTCCTGACTTTC
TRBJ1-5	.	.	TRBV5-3	CARSLHRDSTNQPQHF	TGTGCCAGAAGCTTGCATCGGGACTCCACAAATCAGCCCCAGCATTTT
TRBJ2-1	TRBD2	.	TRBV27	CASSRGGNEQFF	TGTGCCAGCAGTCGCGGGGGCAATGAGCAGTTCTTC
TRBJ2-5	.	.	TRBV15	CATSRLYGGGHQETQYF	TGTGCCACCAGCCGCCTGTATGGGGGGGGCCACCAAGAGACCCAGTACTTC
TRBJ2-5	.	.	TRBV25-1	CASSWRGVETQYF	TGTGCCAGCTCCTGGAGAGGGGTAGAGACCCAGTACTTC
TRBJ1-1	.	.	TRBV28	CASSSTDTEAFF	TGTGCCAGCAGTTCGACAGACACTGAAGCTTTCTTT
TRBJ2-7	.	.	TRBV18	CASSPLTGTIYEQYF	TGTGCCAGCTCACCACTGACCGGGACAATCTACGAGCAGTACTTC
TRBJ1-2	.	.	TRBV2	CASSEYQSGGYTF	TGTGCCAGCAGTGAATATCAGAGTGGTGGCTACACCTTC
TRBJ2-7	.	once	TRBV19	CASSMSGLDYEQYF	TGTGCCAGTAGTATGTCAGGGCTCGACTACGAGCAGTACTTC
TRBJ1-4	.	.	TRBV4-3	CASSQDPHRTNEKLFF	TGCGCCAGCAGCCAAGATCCCCACAGAACTAATGAAAAACTGTTTTTT
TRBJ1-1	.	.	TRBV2	CASTPVLGDNGAFF	TGTGCCAGCACCCCTGTTCTGGGGGACAACGGAGCTTTCTTT
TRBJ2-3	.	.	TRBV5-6	CASSLRRYEEYF	TGTGCCAGCAGCTTACGACGGTATGAAGAGTATTTT
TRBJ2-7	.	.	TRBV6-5	CASSYRQNYEQYF	TGTGCCAGCAGTTATCGGCAGAACTACGAGCAGTACTTC
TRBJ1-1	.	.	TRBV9	CASSAAGLVRDTEAFF	TGTGCCAGCAGCGCGGCGGGCCTCGTCAGGGACACTGAAGCTTTCTTT
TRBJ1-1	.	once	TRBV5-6	CASSLLWAVNTEAFF	TGTGCCAGCAGCTTACTTTGGGCCGTGAACACTGAAGCTTTCTTT
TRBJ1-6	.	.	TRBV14	CASSTHRDRSPLHF	TGTGCCAGCAGCACACACAGGGACCGGTCACCCCTCCACTTT
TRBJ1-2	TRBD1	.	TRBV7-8	CASSLDRAGYTF	TGTGCCAGCAGCCTGGACAGGGCTGGCTACACCTTC
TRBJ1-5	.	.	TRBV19	CASSIVRDRDQPQHF	TGTGCCAGTAGTATAGTGAGGGACCGGGATCAGCCCCAGCATTTT
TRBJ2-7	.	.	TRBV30	CAWSKVHEQYF	TGTGCCTGGAGTAAGGTCCACGAGCAGTACTTC
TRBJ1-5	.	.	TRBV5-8	CASSLAGGGNQPQHF	TGTGCCAGCAGCTTGGCCGGGGGCGGCAATCAGCCCCAGCATTTT
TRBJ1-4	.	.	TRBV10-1	CASSESIGGTNEKLFF	TGCGCCAGCAGTGAGTCGATCGGGGGAACTAATGAAAAACTGTTTTTT
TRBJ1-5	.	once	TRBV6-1	CASSEVRGNQPQHF	TGTGCCAGCAGTGAAGTAAGGGGAAATCAGCCCCAGCATTTT
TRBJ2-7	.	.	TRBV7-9	CASSSKQGYEQYF	TGTGCCAGCAGCTCCAAACAGGGATACGAGCAGTACTTC
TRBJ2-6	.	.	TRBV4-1	CASSQDRRETSSGANVLTF	TGCGCCAGCAGCCAAGATCGCCGGGAAACCTCCTCTGGGGCCAACGTCCTGACTTTC
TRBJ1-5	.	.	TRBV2	CASSEVAGNQPQHF	TGTGCCAGCAGTGAAGTCGCCGGAAACCAGCCCCAGCATTTT
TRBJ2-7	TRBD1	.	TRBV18	CASSPASGGSYEQYF	TGTGCCAGCTCACCAGCGTCAGGGGGCTCCTACGAGCAGTACTTC
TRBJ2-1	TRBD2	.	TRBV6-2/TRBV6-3	CASRPTSGGNEQFF	TGTGCCAGCAGGCCTACTAGCGGGGGTAATGAGCAGTTCTTC